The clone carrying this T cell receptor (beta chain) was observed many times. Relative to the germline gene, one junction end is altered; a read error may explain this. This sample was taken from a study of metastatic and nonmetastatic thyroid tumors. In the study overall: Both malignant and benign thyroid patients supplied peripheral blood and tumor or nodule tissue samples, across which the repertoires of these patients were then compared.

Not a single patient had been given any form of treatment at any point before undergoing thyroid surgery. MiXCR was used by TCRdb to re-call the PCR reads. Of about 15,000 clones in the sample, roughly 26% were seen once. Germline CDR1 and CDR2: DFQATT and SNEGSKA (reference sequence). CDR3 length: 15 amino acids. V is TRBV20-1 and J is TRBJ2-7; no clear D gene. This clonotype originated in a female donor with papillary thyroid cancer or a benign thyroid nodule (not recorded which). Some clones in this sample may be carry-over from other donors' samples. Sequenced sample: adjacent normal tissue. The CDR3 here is CSARVLDSLSYVQYF. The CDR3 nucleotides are TGCAGTGCTAGAGTGCTCGACTCCCTCTCCTACGTGCAGTACTTC.